This TCR beta chain was recovered during a study of CD8+CD57+ T cells in acquired aplastic anemia. Study-wide background: On average, sorted CD4+ and CD8+ cells gave 3.2 ug of DNA.

Genomic DNA templated the TCR beta VDJ and CDR3 profiling. MiXCR was run by TCRdb on the reads, yielding one entry per CDR3 protein. The sample includes 190,000 or so distinct CDR3 sequences, approximately 60% of them seen just once. Sequenced input: sorted CD4+, CD8+, or CD8+CD57+ T cells (not recorded which) from PBMCs. The clonotype comes from a human donor in good health.

CDR3 sequence reads: CATRVTSGGQETQYF. Written as DNA, the CDR3 is TGTGCCACTCGAGTTACTAGCGGGGGACAAGAGACCCAGTACTTC. The chain uses TRBV15 and TRBJ2-5; 11 positions match TRBD2. CDR1 is LNHNV, CDR2 YYDKDF, per germline (reference sequence). The J segment lost 2 bases and the V segment lost 9 bases, leaving 8 bases of the junction unmatched. The length of the CDR3 is 15 residues.